The present entry profiles one T cell receptor (beta chain) with its context. Its antigen is unknown. Base qualities were left out, and no much larger clone turns up one base away. These data come from a study of blood T cells in healthy people across ages (dated by TCRdb to about 2015). Some background on the complete study: In model experiments, template switching captured about one uniquely barcoded TCR beta cDNA molecule for every two T cells. The study measured age-related changes in TCR beta repertoire diversity using deep sequencing normalized with unique cDNA molecular identifiers. The donors were divided into four age groups: young (average about 15 years), middle-aged (under 40), aged (about 56) and long-lived (roughly 86). To avoid experimental bias, donors of different ages were spread randomly across the sequencing lanes. Two additional independent replicas of 1 million unique cDNA reads from the same blood draw were analyzed for two donors (one aged 18 to 29 and one aged 80 or older). Broad study findings and their caveats: Conclusive comparison of naive and antigen-experienced compartments was prevented by the profiling of bulk unsorted PBMCs. Estimates of total diversity based on one million sequenced T cells were considered lower bounds and underestimates. The percentage of naive T cells measured by flow cytometry correlated strongly with observed TCR beta diversity. Compared with the aged group, the long-lived group had more naive CD4+ T cells, fewer expanded clones and increased TCR diversity, suggesting age selection. The CMV infection status of donors was not known, potentially confounding age-related changes in expanded clonotypes. As age increased, observed TCR beta diversity per million T cells dropped in a roughly linear way, and a significant reduction was already evident by age about 36.

The roughly 39 donors, aged about 6 to 95 years, were systemically healthy Caucasian individuals from Russia. Each donor gave about 10 milliliters of peripheral blood, drawn into EDTA-treated Vacutainer tubes. Ficoll-Paque density-gradient centrifugation was used to isolate PBMCs, with at least 7 million obtained per sample. Total RNA was extracted from PBMCs with Trizol reagent, with at least 6 micrograms obtained per sample. For every donor, an aliquot of PBMCs went through flow cytometry to measure the percentages of naive CD45RAhigh/CD27high T cells. The library was built by means of 5' RACE. The sequencer listed for this sample is Illumina HiSeq 2500. A second PCR of roughly 7 to 11 cycles was performed with a sample-barcoded 5' primer and a J-beta primer mix. Each TCR beta cDNA molecule received a unique molecular identifier from a template-switch 5' adaptor carrying 12 random nucleotides. At least 2.5 million CDR3-containing paired-end reads were obtained from each sample. First-strand cDNA was synthesized from all RNA with the Mint cDNA synthesis kit, primed by a TRBC-specific oligonucleotide. Following uracil-DNA glycosylase treatment, all cDNA underwent a first 18-cycle PCR with the universal primers M1SS and BC2_uni_R. Under the source paper's analysis protocol: Each sample was normalized by randomly selecting 1 million high-quality reads, each carrying a distinct molecular identifier. Reads sharing molecular identifiers were discarded rather than binned into consensus sequences. CDR3 identification, clonotype clustering and error correction used MiTCR with a Q25 quality threshold and the strictest error-elimination algorithm. A nonparametric unseen species model using Euler transformation provided a lower-bound estimate of total TCR beta diversity. Clones were called with MiXCR by TCRdb after fastp trimmed the public reads at Q25, and only in-frame beta chains were retained. Rows are combined by CDR3 protein, so each entry shows the most common genes and DNA. None of the V and J calls come from the authors' own analysis; TCRdb made them. This sample lists about 810,000 distinct CDR3 sequences; roughly 34% were detected once. Roughly 13% of the sample rests with the top ten.

The germline V gene (reference sequence) supplies CDR1 MNHNY and CDR2 SVGAGI. The cysteine opens and the phenylalanine closes a CDR3 of 15 amino acids. Of all the DNA, just the CDR3 is kept, 45 bases in frame from base 1. Trimming leaves V shorter by 5 bases and J shorter by 6 bases, with the junction holding 12 bases beyond the gene matches. The sequence is built from TRBV6-6 and TRBJ1-1; 7 central nucleotides agree with TRBD1. This TCR derives from a man between 18 and 35 years old in good health. Input material: blood. The CDR3 has the sequence CASSPLGHRGSEAFF. Read as DNA, the sequence is TGTGCCAGCAGTCCATTGGGACACAGGGGCTCTGAAGCTTTCTTT.